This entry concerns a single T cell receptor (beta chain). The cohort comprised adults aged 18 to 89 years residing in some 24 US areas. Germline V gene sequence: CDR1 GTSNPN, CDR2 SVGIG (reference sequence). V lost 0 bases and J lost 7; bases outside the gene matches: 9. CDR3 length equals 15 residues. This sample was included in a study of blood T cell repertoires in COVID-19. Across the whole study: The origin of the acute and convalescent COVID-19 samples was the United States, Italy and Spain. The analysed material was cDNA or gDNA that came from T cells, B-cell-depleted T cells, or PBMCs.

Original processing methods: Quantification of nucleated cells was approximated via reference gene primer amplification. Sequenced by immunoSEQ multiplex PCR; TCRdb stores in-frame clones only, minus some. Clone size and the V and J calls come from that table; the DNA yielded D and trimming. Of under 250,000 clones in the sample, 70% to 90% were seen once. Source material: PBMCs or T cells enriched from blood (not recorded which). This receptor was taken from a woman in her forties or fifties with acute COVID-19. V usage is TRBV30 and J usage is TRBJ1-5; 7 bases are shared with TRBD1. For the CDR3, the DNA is TGTGCCTGGAGTGTACGAGACAGGGTCCGGCAGCCCCAGCATTTT. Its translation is CAWSVRDRVRQPQHF.